A selection of T cell receptor beta chains follows, all from one sample in a study of early T cells in non-severe SARS-CoV-2 infection. TCRdb re-called the 5' RACE reads through MiXCR, storing one row per CDR3 protein. The sample has about 60,000 distinct CDR3 sequences, roughly 12% seen once; the top ten hold approximately 4.8%. The sequenced sample consisted of whole blood. The receptors derive from an adult who was a healthcare worker with PCR-confirmed SARS-CoV-2 infection or an uninfected control (not recorded which). The CDR3 runs from the conserved cysteine through the conserved F or W. The D gene is left open where the match is weak. Clone size is given for some rows only: seen once, a few or many times, or a class if the clone is expanded.

clone size | J gene | D gene | V gene | CDR3 DNA | CDR3 protein
few | TRBJ2-4 | NA | TRBV11-2 | TGTGCCAGCAGCTTACCCATAGCATCGCGGAGAAACATTCAGTACTTC | CASSLPIASRRNIQYF
NA | TRBJ2-7 | TRBD1 | TRBV4-1 | TGCGCCAGCAGCCAAGAAGGGGGCCAGAGGGAGCAGTACTTC | CASSQEGGQREQYF
many | TRBJ1-3 | NA | TRBV6-1 | TGTGCCAGCAGTGCCGGGGACGACTCTGGAAACACCATATATTTT | CASSAGDDSGNTIYF
NA | TRBJ1-1 | NA | TRBV20-1 | TGCAGTGCTAACCGGCAGTTCACTGAAGCTTTCTTT | CSANRQFTEAFF
NA | TRBJ2-7 | NA | TRBV2 | TGTGCCAGCGGCGTGCCCTGGGCAAACTACGAGCAGTACTTC | CASGVPWANYEQYF
NA | TRBJ2-7 | TRBD1 | TRBV11-2 | TGTGCCAGCAGCTCGGACAGGGCGAGTTCCGAGCAGTACTTC | CASSSDRASSEQYF
NA | TRBJ2-1 | NA | TRBV11-2 | TGTGCCAGCAGCTTAGCCACCTACTCCTACAATGAGCAGTTCTTC | CASSLATYSYNEQFF
many | TRBJ1-5 | TRBD1 | TRBV20-1 | TGCAGTGCTGGGACAGGGGGAAAGCCCCAGCATTTT | CSAGTGGKPQHF
few | TRBJ2-5 | TRBD2 | TRBV10-2 | TGCGCCAGCAGTGGGGAACTAGCGGGAAAAGAGACCCAGTACTTC | CASSGELAGKETQYF
many | TRBJ2-5 | NA | TRBV20-1 | TGCAGTGCTAGTTCCAGAAAAGAGACCCAGTACTTC | CSASSRKETQYF
many | TRBJ2-7 | NA | TRBV7-2 | TGTGCCAGCAGCCCTCGACCTACCTACGAGCAGTACTTC | CASSPRPTYEQYF
many | TRBJ2-7 | TRBD2 | TRBV11-2 | TGTGCCAGCAGCACGACTAGCGGGATCTACGAGCAGTACTTC | CASSTTSGIYEQYF
NA | TRBJ2-2 | NA | TRBV9 | TGTGCCAGCAGACTGACAGTTAACACCGGGGAGCTGTTTTTT | CASRLTVNTGELFF
few | TRBJ1-6 | NA | TRBV6-1 | TGTGCCAGCAGTGAAAACCAGATGAGTTCACCCCTCCACTTT | CASSENQMSSPLHF
many | TRBJ2-7 | NA | TRBV5-1 | TGCGCCAGCAGCCAACCCTCCTACGAGCAGTACTTC | CASSQPSYEQYF
few | TRBJ2-2 | NA | TRBV29-1 | TGCAGCGTTGTGGGGAGTAACACCGGGGAGCTGTTTTTT | CSVVGSNTGELFF
few | TRBJ1-1 | NA | TRBV20-1 | TGCAGTGCTAGTGAGCAGCCTGAAGCTTTCTTT | CSASEQPEAFF
NA | TRBJ1-2 | NA | TRBV6-5 | TGTGCCAGCAGTTACTCTAGGGACAACTATGGCTACACCTTC | CASSYSRDNYGYTF
few | TRBJ1-1 | NA | TRBV20-1 | TGCAGTGGAAGCGGTACCCGAAGGCGGACTGAAGCTTTCTTT | CSGSGTRRRTEAFF
NA | TRBJ2-7 | NA | TRBV7-2 | TGTGCCAGCAGCCCCCCTGGGTCCTACGAGCAGTACTTC | CASSPPGSYEQYF